The clone carrying this T cell receptor (beta chain) is labeled as medium-sized (0.01 to 0.1%). Antigen specificity is unknown. The CDR3 runs 14 residues. Trimming took 5 bases from V and 0 from J, leaving 9 bases between them. From germline, CDR1 is MRHNA and CDR2 SNTAGT. Method: immunoSEQ multiplex PCR; TCRdb's copy keeps in-frame clones and lacks some. The sample lists 5,000 to 6,500 clones; about 32% were seen once. The data are from a study of T cell clones after liver transplantation. At the level of the study: Liver transplant recipients had immunosuppression withdrawal attempted within 2 years.

Sequencing of dividing CFSE-low cells from the MLR defined alloreactive TCRbeta sequences. The receptor was isolated from a human patient who received a liver transplant. A subset of T cells may come from the graft donor. The chain carries TRBV6-4 and TRBJ2-3; D tentatively reads TRBD1 or TRBD2 (5 bases each). The sequenced sample was CD4+ T cells from cultured PBMCs. The CDR3 reads CASSRGGSTDTQYF. Here the CDR3 DNA reads TGTGCCAGCAGTAGGGGCGGGAGCACAGATACGCAGTATTTT.